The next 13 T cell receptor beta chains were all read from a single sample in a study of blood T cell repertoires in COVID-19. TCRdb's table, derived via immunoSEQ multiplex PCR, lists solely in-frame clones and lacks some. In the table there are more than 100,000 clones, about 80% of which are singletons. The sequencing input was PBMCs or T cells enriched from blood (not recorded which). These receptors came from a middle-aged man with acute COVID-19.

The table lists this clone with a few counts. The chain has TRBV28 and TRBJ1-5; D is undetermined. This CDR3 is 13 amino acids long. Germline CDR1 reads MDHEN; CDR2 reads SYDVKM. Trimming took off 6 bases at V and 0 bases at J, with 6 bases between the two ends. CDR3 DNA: TGTGCCAGCAGGGACTATAGCAATCAGCCCCAGCATTTT. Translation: CASRDYSNQPQHF.

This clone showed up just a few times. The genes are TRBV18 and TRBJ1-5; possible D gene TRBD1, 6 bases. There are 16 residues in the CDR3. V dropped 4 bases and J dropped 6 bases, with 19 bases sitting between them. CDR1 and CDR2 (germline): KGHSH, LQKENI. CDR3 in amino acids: CASSLQRQDSTQPQHF. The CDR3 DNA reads TGTGCCAGCTCACTCCAACGACAGGACTCAACTCAGCCCCAGCATTTT.

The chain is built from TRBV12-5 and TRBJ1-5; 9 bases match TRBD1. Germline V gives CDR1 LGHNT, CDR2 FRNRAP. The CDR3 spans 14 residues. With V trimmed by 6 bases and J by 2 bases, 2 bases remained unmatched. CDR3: CASGRQGGNQPQHF. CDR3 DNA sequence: TGTGCTAGTGGGAGACAGGGGGGCAATCAGCCCCAGCATTTT.

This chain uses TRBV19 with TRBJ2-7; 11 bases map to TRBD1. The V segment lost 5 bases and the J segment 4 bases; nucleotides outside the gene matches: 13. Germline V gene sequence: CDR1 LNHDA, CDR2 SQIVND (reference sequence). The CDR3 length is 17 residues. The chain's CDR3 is CASSSGQTGTGGYEQYF. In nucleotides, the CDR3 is TGTGCCAGTAGTTCCGGACAAACCGGGACAGGGGGTTACGAGCAGTACTTC.

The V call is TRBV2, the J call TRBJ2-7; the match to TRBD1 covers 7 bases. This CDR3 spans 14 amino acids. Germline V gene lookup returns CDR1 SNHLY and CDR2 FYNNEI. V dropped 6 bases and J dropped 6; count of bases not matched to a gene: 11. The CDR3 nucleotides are TGTGCCAGCAGGATACAGGGGCCCAGCGCCGAGCAGTACTTC. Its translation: CASRIQGPSAEQYF.

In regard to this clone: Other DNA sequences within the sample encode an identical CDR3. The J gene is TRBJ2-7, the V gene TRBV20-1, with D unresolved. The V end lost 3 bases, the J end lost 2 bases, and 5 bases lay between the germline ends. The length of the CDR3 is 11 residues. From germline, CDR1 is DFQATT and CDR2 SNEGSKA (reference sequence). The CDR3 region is CSASPTYEQYF. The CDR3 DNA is TGCAGTGCTAGCCCTACCTACGAGCAGTACTTC.

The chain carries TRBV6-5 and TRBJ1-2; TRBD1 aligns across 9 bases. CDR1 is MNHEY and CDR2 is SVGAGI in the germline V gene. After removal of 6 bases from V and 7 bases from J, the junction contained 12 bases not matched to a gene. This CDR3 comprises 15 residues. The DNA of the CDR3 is TGTGCCAGCAGCCTTCTTACAGGGGGCGCGGGTGGCTACACCTTC. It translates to CASSLLTGGAGGYTF.

The CDR3 region has the DNA TGTGCCAGCAGCCAAGATGGGACAGGGGGCCCAGAGACCCAGTACTTC. Translated: CASSQDGTGGPETQYF. The chain joins TRBV3-1 (or the pseudogene TRBV3-2) to TRBJ2-5, with 12 bases lining up with TRBD1. V lost 0 bases, J lost 4 bases, and 3 bases stayed unmatched. This CDR3 is built from 16 residues. Germline V gives CDR1 LGHDT, CDR2 YNNKEL (reference sequence).

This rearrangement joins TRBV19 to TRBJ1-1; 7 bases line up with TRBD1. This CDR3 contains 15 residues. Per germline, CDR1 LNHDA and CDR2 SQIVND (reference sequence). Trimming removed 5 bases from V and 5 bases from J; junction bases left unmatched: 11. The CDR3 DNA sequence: TGTGCCAGTAGTTCGGGAGAGGGGGCCAGGACTGAAGCTTTCTTT. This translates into CASSSGEGARTEAFF.

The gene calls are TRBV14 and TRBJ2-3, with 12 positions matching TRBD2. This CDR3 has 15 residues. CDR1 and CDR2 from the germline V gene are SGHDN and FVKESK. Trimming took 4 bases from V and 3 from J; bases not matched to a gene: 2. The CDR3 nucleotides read TGTGCCAGCAGCCCCGGACTAGCGGGAACAGATACGCAGTATTTT. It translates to CASSPGLAGTDTQYF.

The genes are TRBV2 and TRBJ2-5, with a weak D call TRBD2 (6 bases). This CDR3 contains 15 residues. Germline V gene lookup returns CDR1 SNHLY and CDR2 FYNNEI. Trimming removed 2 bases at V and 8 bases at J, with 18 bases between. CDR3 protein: CASSESGQGGLTQYF. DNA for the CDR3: TGTGCCAGCAGTGAAAGCGGTCAGGGAGGATTAACCCAGTACTTC.

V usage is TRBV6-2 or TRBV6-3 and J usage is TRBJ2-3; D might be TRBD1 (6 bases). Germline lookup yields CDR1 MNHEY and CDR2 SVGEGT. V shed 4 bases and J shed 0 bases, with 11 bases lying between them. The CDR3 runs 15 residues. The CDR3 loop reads CASSWDTLSTDTQYF. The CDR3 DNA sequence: TGTGCCAGCAGTTGGGACACGTTAAGCACAGATACGCAGTATTTT.

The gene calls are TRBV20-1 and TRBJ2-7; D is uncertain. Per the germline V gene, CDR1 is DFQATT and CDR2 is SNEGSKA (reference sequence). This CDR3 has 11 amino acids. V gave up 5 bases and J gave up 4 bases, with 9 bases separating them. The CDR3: CSAHTDYEQYF. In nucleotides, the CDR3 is TGCAGTGCTCATACAGATTACGAGCAGTACTTC.